This TCR beta chain was sequenced during a study of T cells in localized non-small cell lung cancer (TCRdb year 2020). A note on the overall study: The study examined T cell repertoires in 200 to 300 patients with early-stage NSCLC and compared tumors with uninvolved tumor-adjacent lungs. The cohort was made up of fewer than 250 treatment-naive NSCLC patients whose localized lung tumors had been resected. A mean age of around 66 years was recorded for the NSCLC patients, of whom approximately 130 were male and more than 85 were female.

A word on this clone: The antigen it binds to is not known. Base quality data are lacking; no much larger clone is found one base away.

At diagnosis, tumor, uninvolved tumor-adjacent lung and peripheral blood were collected and then preserved as a mix of FFPE and fresh-frozen material. For TCR repertoire profiling, blood samples were analyzed in the form of peripheral blood mononuclear cells. Results the study describes overall, beyond this receptor: Multi-region tumor sequencing was not performed, so intratumor heterogeneity could not be excluded. A median of roughly 56 of the top 100 tumor clones were detected in paired uninvolved adjacent lung, and around 27 of these tumor clones were also found among the top 100 clones of the paired uninvolved adjacent lung. Higher T cell density in blood was associated with longer overall survival, whereas higher clonality in adjacent lung was associated with shorter survival. Because the study design was exploratory, TCR variables were selected using unadjusted p-values without false-discovery rate correction. Uninvolved tumor-adjacent lung showed the highest T cell clonality, higher than tumor, which suggests more focused antigenic responses in the uninvolved tumor-adjacent lung.

The immunoSEQ Assay was used to sequence TCR beta CDR3 regions from DNA. The paper's data handling went like this. To compute T cell density, TCR beta template counts were normalized to usable DNA, which was estimated by amplifying housekeeping genes. Richness was estimated with the preseqR package, extrapolating to 400,000 templates for PBMC samples and 120,000 templates for tissue samples. Clonality was taken to be one minus Pielou's evenness. Tissue-enriched TCRs were identified through differential abundance testing performed on productive amino-acid clonotypes, with a minimum total count of 5 and an alpha of 0.1. Repertoire overlap between compartments was quantified with the Jaccard Index and Morisita Overlap Index. GLIPH grouped TCR beta CDR3s together with public tetramer-defined viral CDR3s, and a viral motif had to include at least three viral sequences and show V-gene enrichment. The source is immuneACCESS, and TCRdb retained only in-frame sequences with V and J called. Part of the clones is not carried over; for the studies checked, unresolved V genes explain less than half of this, and the remainder is unexplained. The V and J calls and clone size come from that table; D and trimming were worked out from the DNA. Here the sample has 90,000 to 95,000 clones; roughly 93% occur a single time. The ten largest clones add up to over 3.5% of the sample.

Relative to germline, V is 0 bases shorter and J is 7 bases shorter, with 17 bases between their ends. From its cysteine to its phenylalanine, the CDR3 spans 15 amino acids. Only the CDR3 portion is preserved as DNA: 45 bases, with reading frame beginning at the first base. As encoded in the germline V gene (reference sequence), CDR1 is SGHNT while CDR2 is YYREEE. This chain is built from TRBV5-4 and TRBJ2-7; a tentative D match to TRBD2 spans 7 bases. The input for sequencing was PBMCs, taken before any cancer treatment. The clonotype comes from a woman between 35 and 75 years old with stage II squamous cell lung carcinoma. The DNA reads TGTGCCAGCAGCTTGGACGGGAGGCAGGGGAGGGAGCAGTACTTC. The resulting protein is CASSLDGRQGREQYF.